This paragraph covers one T cell receptor beta chain sequence. This sample stems from a study of blood T cell repertoires in COVID-19. Study summary: COVID-19 samples, acute and convalescent, were from the United States, Italy and Spain. PBMCs, B-cell-depleted T cells, or T cells were the source of the cDNA or gDNA that made up the material.

The V gene lost 5 bases and the J gene lost 6 bases, with 16 bases spanning the gap. The CDR3 is made up of 14 amino acids. CDR1 and CDR2 from the germline V gene are GTSNPN and SVGIG (reference sequence). Original analysis: Reference gene primer amplification in the assay estimated nucleated cell counts. Clones were sequenced by immunoSEQ multiplex PCR, and TCRdb holds only the in-frame ones, with some missing. V, J and clone size reflect that table, while D and trimming were determined from the DNA. This table has about 59,000 clones, just over 85% appearing once. The receptor's source is a woman older than 75 with active COVID-19. The rearrangement joins TRBV30 to TRBJ1-4; D may be TRBD1 (5 bases). Material for sequencing was peripheral blood. Written as DNA, the CDR3 is TGTGCCTGGTCCCTAAGGGGTGGGGATGAAAAACTGTTTTTT. Its protein product is CAWSLRGGDEKLFF.